The 22 T cell receptor beta chains listed next were all sequenced from one sample in a study of immune heterogeneity within non-small cell lung tumors. At around 600 ng per sample, bulk tumor genomic DNA provided the template. Biopsies that were spaced far apart were taken, several per primary tumor, during surgery. The cohort was untreated, with newly diagnosed non-small cell lung cancer undergoing curative surgery. A multiplex PCR containing 32 V primers and 13 J primers was used to amplify TCR beta CDR3. Each CDR3 protein gets one entry after TCRdb re-called the multiplex PCR reads with MiXCR. Of over 3,500 distinct CDR3 sequences in the sample, 23% were seen once. The sequenced sample was lung tumor tissue. These TCRs come from a man in his 60s with non-small cell lung cancer.

The chain is built from TRBV15 and TRBJ2-1; D is unresolved. The CDR3 sequence is 12 residues long. V was cut by 1 base and J by 10 bases, with 8 bases left in between. The V gene's germline CDR1 is LNHNV and CDR2 YYDKDF (reference sequence). CDR3: CATSRAWREQFF. DNA for the CDR3: TGTGCCACCAGCAGAGCGTGGCGGGAGCAGTTCTTC.

This clonotype has only a few counts. The junction departs from germline at one end; a sequencing error may be responsible. CDR3 DNA sequence: TGTGCGAGCAGGTGGGGGGGGTTAACTAGCACAGATACGCAGTATTTT. Protein product: CASRWGGLTSTDTQYF. The chain carries TRBV12-3 or TRBV12-4 and TRBJ2-3; 7 bases are shared with TRBD2. CDR3 length: 16 amino acids.

This clonotype is labeled medium-sized. The chain combines TRBV6-1 with TRBJ2-7; the D is unclear. CDR3 length: 12 amino acids. The germline gives CDR1 MNHNS, CDR2 SASEGT. The V and J ends lost 6 bases and 7 bases respectively, with 13 bases between them. CDR3: CASSHTGQEQYF. CDR3 in DNA: TGTGCCAGCAGCCACACTGGCCAGGAGCAGTACTTC.

Worth noting for this clonotype: The junction departs from the called germline gene at one end, perhaps through a read error. The V gene is TRBV28, the J gene TRBJ1-2; 11 bases are a match to TRBD1. CDR3 length equals 17 residues. CDR1 and CDR2 (germline): MDHEN, SYDVKM. CDR3: CASSSVDGTGGPYGCTF. DNA for the CDR3: TGTGCCAGCAGTTCAGTCGACGGGACAGGGGGACCCTATGGCTGCACCTTC.

A remark on this clonotype: It may be a read error: a sequence one base away is much more abundant. This chain joins TRBV14 and TRBJ1-2, with D maybe TRBD1 (6 bases). This CDR3 spans 15 amino acids. Germline V lookup: CDR1 SGHDN, CDR2 FVKESK. The CDR3 DNA reads as TGTGCCAGCAGCCAGAATTTCCGGGACACCTATGGCCACACCTTC. Its protein product is CASSQNFRDTYGHTF.

This clonotype has more than one count but fewer than ten. This sequence joins TRBV30 and TRBJ1-3, with D hard to call. The germline CDR1 and CDR2 sequences are GTSNPN and SVGIG (reference sequence). The CDR3 contains 14 residues. Deletions cut 4 bases from V and 4 bases from J, with 14 bases between. The DNA for the CDR3 is TGTGCCTGGACCTCTACAGCGCTCGGAAACACCATATATTTT. This translates into CAWTSTALGNTIYF.

The rearrangement joins TRBV19 to TRBJ1-1, with D hard to call. CDR3 size: 14 residues. Germline V gene data show CDR1 as LNHDA and CDR2 as SQIVND (reference sequence). Trimming shortened V by 2 bases and J by 3 bases, and 10 bases separated the two germline ends. The CDR3 nucleotides read TGTGCCAGTAGTATAAATGTGGCAGACACTGAAGCTTTCTTT. Its protein is CASSINVADTEAFF.

This sequence joins TRBV19 and TRBJ2-1; 7 bases are shared with TRBD2. The V gene's germline CDR1 is LNHDA and CDR2 SQIVND (reference sequence). J gave up 0 bases and V 4 bases, and 9 bases lay outside the gene matches. The CDR3 sequence is 17 residues long. CDR3 nucleotide sequence: TGTGCCAGTAGTAATGGACTAGGATGGAGCTCCTACAATGAGCAGTTCTTC. This gives the protein CASSNGLGWSSYNEQFF. Using reference TRBV19 and TRBJ2-1 for the parts outside the CDR3, the full variable domain is DGGITQSPKYLFRKEGQNVTLSCEQNLNHDAMYWYRQDPGQGLRLIYYSQIVNDFQKGDIAEGYSVSREKKESFPLTVTSAQKNPTAFYLCASSNGLGWSSYNEQFFGPGTRLTVL.

The CDR3 loop reads CASSEESQETQYF. CDR3 bases: TGTGCCAGCAGTGAGGAGTCCCAAGAGACCCAGTACTTC. V and J are TRBV2 and TRBJ2-5; no clear D. Between the trimmed V and J ends, which lost 3 bases and 1 base, there was a span of 6 bases. This CDR3 is 13 amino acids long. CDR1 and CDR2 (germline): SNHLY, FYNNEI.

This clonotype is termed medium-sized. This chain links TRBV12-5 with TRBJ2-2, with TRBD1 as a possible D gene (6 bases). From germline, CDR1 is LGHNT and CDR2 FRNRAP. This CDR3 has 13 amino acids. Trimming removed 1 base from V and 9 bases from J, with 9 bases in between. CDR3 region: CASGLGTGRELFF. In DNA, the CDR3 is TGTGCTAGTGGTTTGGGCACAGGGAGGGAGCTGTTTTTT.

The chain carries TRBV10-3 and TRBJ2-5; no definite D call. This CDR3 is built from 14 residues. V lost 0 bases to trimming and J lost 4 bases, with 9 bases between them. The germline CDR1 and CDR2 sequences are ENHRY and SYGVKD. In nucleotides, the CDR3 is TGTGCCATCAGTGAGTCCGGCCGGGCAGAGACCCAGTACTTC. Encoded protein: CAISESGRAETQYF.

This clonotype is medium-sized by share. The gene calls are TRBV18 and TRBJ1-2, with D uncertain. Germline lookup yields CDR1 KGHSH and CDR2 LQKENI. V lost 2 bases and J 0 bases, leaving 7 bases between the germline ends. The CDR3 consists of 14 residues. CDR3 loop: CASSPNRANYGYTF. The CDR3 region has the DNA TGTGCCAGCTCACCAAATAGGGCTAACTATGGCTACACCTTC.

This clonotype came up a few times. CDR3 coding DNA: TGTGCCAGCAGCTTAAACAGCTACAATGAGCAGTTCTTC. It is translated as CASSLNSYNEQFF. V and J are TRBV11-3 and TRBJ2-1; D gene ambiguous. Trimming took off 2 bases at V and 3 bases at J, with 5 bases between the two ends. Germline values: CDR1 SGHNT, CDR2 YENEEA. The CDR3 covers 13 residues. Supplemented by reference TRBV11-3 and TRBJ2-1, the full variable domain reads EAGVVQSPRYKIIEKKQPVAFWCNPISGHNTLYWYLQNLGQGPELLIRYENEEAVDDSQLPKDRFSAERLKGVDSTLKIQPAELGDSAVYLCASSLNSYNEQFFGPGTRLTVL.

This clonotype was counted once. The chain carries TRBV6-2 or TRBV6-3 and TRBJ1-6, with TRBD1 identical over 7 bases. V was clipped by 5 bases and J by 19 bases; unmatched bases: 11. CDR1 MNHEY and CDR2 SVGEGT come from the germline V gene. The length of the CDR3 is 12 residues. For the CDR3, the DNA is TGTGCCAGCAGTACCCCCGGACAGGCCGGTCACTTT. The encoded protein is CASSTPGQAGHF.

In its sample, this clonotype ranks as medium-sized. The chain couples TRBV12-5 to TRBJ1-6; TRBD1 is a possible D gene (5 bases). The V gene's germline CDR1 is LGHNT and CDR2 FRNRAP. Trimming cost V 1 base and J 11 bases, with 24 bases left between them. CDR3 length equals 18 residues. The CDR3 DNA follows: TGTGCTAGTGGTTTGGGGTTAGAGAGTGGGGCAGGGAGGACACCCCTCCACTTT. Protein: CASGLGLESGAGRTPLHF.

This clonotype has more than one count but fewer than ten. The CDR3 region is CSARGRGALSYEQYF. CDR3 DNA sequence: TGCAGTGCTAGGGGCCGGGGGGCTCTCTCCTACGAGCAGTACTTC. The chain links TRBV20-1 to TRBJ2-7, with a weak D call TRBD2 (7 bases). CDR3 length: 15 amino acids. V shed 3 bases and J shed 0 bases, with 15 bases lying between them. The germline CDR1 and CDR2 sequences are DFQATT and SNEGSKA (reference sequence).

This clonotype is medium-sized by share. The V and J genes are TRBV28 and TRBJ1-1; no reliable D call. Trimming cost V 8 bases and J 0 bases, with 13 bases left between them. Germline assignment: CDR1 MDHEN and CDR2 SYDVKM. There are 14 residues in the CDR3. The DNA of the CDR3 is TGTGCCAGCGCCCGAGCCCGGATGAACACTGAAGCTTTCTTT. Translated: CASARARMNTEAFF.

The rearrangement links TRBV20-1 to TRBJ2-7, with D perhaps matching TRBD2 (5 bases). Trimming cost V 0 bases and J 5 bases, with 11 bases left between them. The V gene's germline CDR1 is DFQATT and CDR2 SNEGSKA (reference sequence). The CDR3 runs to 13 residues. The CDR3 nucleotides read TGCAGTGCTAGAGATGGTGCGCGGGACGAGCAGTACTTC. Translating it yields CSARDGARDEQYF.

The chain is built from TRBV20-1 and TRBJ1-1; D is uncertain. Germline CDR1 reads DFQATT; CDR2 reads SNEGSKA (reference sequence). The V and J ends lost 1 base and 4 bases respectively, with 10 bases between them. This CDR3 is built from 13 residues. The CDR3 loop reads CSARGRWRTEAFF. As DNA, the CDR3 is TGCAGTGCTAGAGGGAGGTGGCGCACTGAAGCTTTCTTT.

CDR3 residues: CASSQDRVDEQYF. The DNA of the CDR3 is TGTGCCAGCAGCCAGGACAGGGTAGACGAGCAGTACTTC. V and J are TRBV7-8 and TRBJ2-7; TRBD1 matches at 8 bases. J lost 5 bases, V lost 5 bases, and 5 bases had no gene match. The length of the CDR3 is 13 residues. CDR1 is SGHVS and CDR2 is FQNEAQ in the germline V gene.

Concerning this clonotype itself: Sequence at one end of the junction differs from germline and may be a read error. The J gene is TRBJ2-3, the V gene TRBV28; TRBD1 matches at 10 bases. The CDR3 runs 16 residues. Looked up from germline, CDR1 is MDHEN and CDR2 is SYDVKM. The CDR3 loop is CASSRDRGPYTDRQYF. The DNA for the CDR3 is TGTGCCAGCAGCCGGGACAGGGGACCATACACAGATAGGCAGTATTTT.

In regard to this clonotype: Germline is not matched at one junction end, which may reflect a read error. This chain joins TRBV7-9 and TRBJ2-1, with D perhaps being TRBD1 or TRBD2 (5 bases each). The CDR3 has 15 amino acids. Germline loops: CDR1 SEHNR, CDR2 FQNEAQ (reference sequence). CDR3 coding DNA: TGTGCCAGCAGCTTAGGGGGACCCGCCTTTAATGAGCAGTTCTTT. The encoded protein is CASSLGGPAFNEQFF.